These T cell receptor beta chains were read from a single sample in a study of immune characterization of retroperitoneal liposarcoma. From the PCR reads, TCRdb called clonotypes with MiXCR, one entry per CDR3 protein. The repertoire holds 7,000 or so distinct CDR3 sequences, with about 30% as singletons. The sequenced sample was tumor tissue. The receptor source for this set is a female donor with retroperitoneal liposarcoma. Each CDR3 is given with its conserved first and last residue. The D gene is left open where the match is weak. Part of the rows lack a size; the others show once, few, many or a class for expanded clones.

J: TRBJ2-2
D: TRBD2
V: TRBV27
size: many
DNA: TGTGCCAGCAGTTTATATGGCGGGAGGGCCAACACCGGGGAGCTGTTTTTT
CDR3: CASSLYGGRANTGELFF

J: TRBJ2-1
D: TRBD2
V: TRBV6-1
size: large
DNA: TGTGCCAGCAGTTCGACTAGCGGGACTTACAATGAGCAGTTCTTC
CDR3: CASSSTSGTYNEQFF

J: TRBJ1-1
D: TRBD1
V: TRBV7-4
size: -
DNA: TGTGCCAGCAGCTCTCAGGGGGCGAGTGAAGCTTTCTTT
CDR3: CASSSQGASEAFF

J: TRBJ2-7
D: -
V: TRBV7-6
size: -
DNA: TGTGCCAGCGGCAGTTCTGAGTACGAGCAGTACTTC
CDR3: CASGSSEYEQYF

J: TRBJ2-3
D: TRBD2
V: TRBV12-3/TRBV12-4
size: few
DNA: TGTGCCAGCAGTGGTACTAGCGGGGGGGCGACAGATACGCAGTATTTT
CDR3: CASSGTSGGATDTQYF

J: TRBJ2-1
D: -
V: TRBV6-1
size: many
DNA: TGTGCCAACCGACAGTACCCACAAGAGACCCAGTTCTTC
CDR3: CANRQYPQETQFF

J: TRBJ2-3
D: -
V: TRBV19
size: -
DNA: TGTGCCAGTAGTATTGGTAGCGCAACTAGCACAGATACGCAGTATTTT
CDR3: CASSIGSATSTDTQYF

J: TRBJ2-1
D: TRBD1
V: TRBV6-1
size: -
DNA: TGTGCCAGCAGTGACAGGGCAGGGGGCCTGTTGGGTGAGCAGTTCTTC
CDR3: CASSDRAGGLLGEQFF

J: TRBJ2-7
D: -
V: TRBV6-6
size: -
DNA: TGTGCCAGCGGAATCGGGACATCAATAAGAAGTGGCTACGAGCAGTACTTC
CDR3: CASGIGTSIRSGYEQYF

J: TRBJ1-2
D: -
V: TRBV12-5
size: -
DNA: TGTGCTAGTGGTTTGCAAAGCTTCGGGGGCTACACCTTC
CDR3: CASGLQSFGGYTF

J: TRBJ2-1
D: -
V: TRBV27
size: many
DNA: TGTGCCAGCACCACCCGTACCCCCTACAATGAGCAGTTCTTC
CDR3: CASTTRTPYNEQFF

J: TRBJ2-7
D: -
V: TRBV30
size: once
DNA: TGTGCCTGGAGTCGGGGATACGAGCAGTACTTC
CDR3: CAWSRGYEQYF

J: TRBJ2-1
D: TRBD2
V: TRBV6-1
size: medium-sized
DNA: TGTGCCAGCAGTGTCCTGGCGGGAGTAGGCGGTGAGCAGTTCTTC
CDR3: CASSVLAGVGGEQFF

J: TRBJ2-1
D: -
V: TRBV28
size: -
DNA: TGTGCCAGCAGCCTTGGGACTTCGGGTGAGCAGTTCTTC
CDR3: CASSLGTSGEQFF

J: TRBJ2-6
D: -
V: TRBV6-1
size: -
DNA: TGTGCCAGCAGCGTGGGTCAAACGGGGGCCAACGTCCTGACTTTC
CDR3: CASSVGQTGANVLTF

J: TRBJ2-1
D: -
V: TRBV12-3/TRBV12-4
size: few
DNA: TGTGCCAGCACCAGAAGGGCAGGGATCGATGAGCAGTTCTTC
CDR3: CASTRRAGIDEQFF

J: TRBJ1-1
D: -
V: TRBV11-2
size: -
DNA: TGTGCCAGCAGCTTACGGCGTGGGCAGAACACTGAAGCTTTCTTT
CDR3: CASSLRRGQNTEAFF

J: TRBJ2-4
D: TRBD1
V: TRBV7-2
size: many
DNA: TGTGCCAGCAGCCCCCCGACAGGGTCCAAAAACATTCAGTACTTC
CDR3: CASSPPTGSKNIQYF

J: TRBJ1-1
D: TRBD1
V: TRBV7-8
size: many
DNA: TGTGCCAGCAGCCGACAGGGGGCGGTCACTGAAGCTTTCTTT
CDR3: CASSRQGAVTEAFF

J: TRBJ2-5
D: TRBD2
V: TRBV6-1
size: few
DNA: TGTGCCAGCAGGCTAGCGGTGTGGAGTGAGCAGTACTTC
CDR3: CASRLAVWSEQYF

J: TRBJ2-1
D: -
V: TRBV6-8
size: -
DNA: TGTGCCAGCAGTTACTCGAAAGGTTGGGCCGACTACAATGAGCAGTTCTTC
CDR3: CASSYSKGWADYNEQFF

J: TRBJ2-3
D: -
V: TRBV5-1
size: -
DNA: TGCGCCAGCAGCTTGGCCGGGAGCACAGATACGCAGTATTTT
CDR3: CASSLAGSTDTQYF

J: TRBJ2-5
D: TRBD2
V: TRBV6-1
size: medium-sized
DNA: TGTGCCAGCGGGCGGGAGGTCCGGGAGACCCAGTACTTC
CDR3: CASGREVRETQYF

J: TRBJ2-7
D: TRBD1
V: TRBV12-3/TRBV12-4
size: many
DNA: TGTGCCAGCACCGTAGGGGGCAGGTCCTACAATGAGCAGTACTTC
CDR3: CASTVGGRSYNEQYF